Below, 10 T cell receptor beta chains from the same sample are listed, as sequenced in a study of Graves' ophthalmopathy and Graves' hyperthyroidism (dated by TCRdb to 2017 to 2018). The reads were generated on an Illumina HiSeq 2000. For repertoire sequencing, TCR beta CDR3 regions were amplified from RNA transcripts. The first round of RT-PCR was done with HTBI primers and the Qiagen OneStep RT-PCR kit, and was followed by a second round of multiplex PCR, then size selection and purification. TCRdb reprocessing: public reads trimmed at Q25 with fastp, clones called with MiXCR, in-frame beta chains kept. All rows with the same CDR3 protein become a single entry with the most common DNA and genes. Here the sample has some 160,000 distinct CDR3 sequences; around two fifths occur a single time. The ten largest make up around 9.3% of the sample. Sequences were obtained from peripheral blood. The receptor source for this set is a man aged 30 to 45 with Graves' ophthalmopathy. Donor details come from another sample of the same person, matched by shared clones.

This chain uses TRBV4-3 with TRBJ1-1; possible D gene TRBD1, 5 bases. This CDR3 region has 15 residues. V lost 4 bases and J 4 bases, leaving 16 bases between the germline ends. Germline lookup yields CDR1 LGHNA and CDR2 YSLEER. This CDR3 reads CASSPVVEQATEAFF. The CDR3 DNA reads TGCGCCAGCAGCCCTGTAGTTGAACAGGCCACTGAAGCTTTCTTT.

The rearrangement uses TRBV12-5 and TRBJ2-5; 10 nucleotides align to TRBD1. Per germline, CDR1 LGHNT and CDR2 FRNRAP. The V gene end was trimmed by 6 bases and the J gene end by 5 bases; junction bases not matched to a gene: 6. This CDR3 contains 14 residues. Here the CDR3 reads CASGGQGSRETQYF. For the CDR3, the DNA is TGTGCTAGTGGGGGACAGGGGTCCCGGGAGACCCAGTACTTC.

In this sample, this clonotype turned up many times. The chain recombines TRBV12-3 or TRBV12-4 with TRBJ1-1; D not certain. The V end lost 5 bases, the J end lost 1 base, and 8 bases lay between the germline ends. This CDR3 has 13 residues. CDR3 protein: CASSPAGNTEAFF. CDR3 bases: TGTGCCAGCAGTCCAGCAGGGAACACTGAAGCTTTCTTT.

The chain has TRBV7-2 and TRBJ2-7, with D unresolved. From germline, CDR1 is SGHTA and CDR2 FQGNSA. V was trimmed by 0 bases and J by 2 bases, leaving 11 bases between them. CDR3 size: 15 residues. The CDR3 DNA is TGTGCCAGCAGCTTAGCACCGGACGGTCCCTACGAGCAGTACTTC. Its protein is CASSLAPDGPYEQYF.

The chain joins TRBV20-1 to TRBJ1-2; D ambiguous. Trimming shortened V by 3 bases and J by 2 bases, and 10 bases separated the two germline ends. Germline assignment: CDR1 DFQATT and CDR2 SNEGSKA (reference sequence). The CDR3 covers 13 residues. For the CDR3, the DNA is TGCAGTGCTAGCCAGAATTTCAACTATGGCTACACCTTC. Encoded protein: CSASQNFNYGYTF.

The V gene is TRBV12-3 or TRBV12-4, the J gene TRBJ1-1, with D unresolved. This CDR3 region has 14 residues. V was clipped by 8 bases and J by 5 bases, with 18 bases between them. In nucleotides, the CDR3 is TGTGCCAGCCGATACAAAGGGAAACAGACTGAAGCTTTCTTT. Translating gives CASRYKGKQTEAFF.

The V call is TRBV6-1, the J call TRBJ2-5; 8 bases are shared with TRBD1. The germline CDR1 and CDR2 sequences are MNHNS and SASEGT. This CDR3 is built from 12 residues. The trim removed 7 bases at V and 2 bases at J, leaving 0 bases unmatched. CDR3: CASNRGQETQYF. The CDR3 DNA follows: TGTGCCAGCAACAGGGGGCAAGAGACCCAGTACTTC.

As to this clonotype: A read error may produce the germline difference seen at one junction end. The J gene is TRBJ2-7, the V gene TRBV7-9; 7 bases are a match to TRBD1. The germline V gene encodes CDR1 SEHNR and CDR2 FQNEAQ (reference sequence). This CDR3 has 14 residues. As DNA, the CDR3 is TGTGCCAGCAGCTTCCTAGGGACAGTTTACGAGCAGTATTTC. Its translation is CASSFLGTVYEQYF.

The J gene is TRBJ1-2, the V gene TRBV7-3; tentative D call: TRBD1 (5 bases). The germline V gene has CDR1 SGHTA and CDR2 FQGTGA. This CDR3 comprises 14 residues. With 0 bases removed from V and 8 bases from J, the gap between germline ends came to 13 bases. CDR3 amino acids: CASSLTGGPQGYTF. DNA for the CDR3: TGTGCCAGCAGCTTAACTGGGGGACCCCAGGGCTACACCTTC.

There are many counts of this clonotype. This chain links TRBV28 with TRBJ2-5, with 12 bases lining up with TRBD1. The CDR3 has 15 amino acids. J gave up 4 bases and V 6 bases, and 6 bases lay outside the gene matches. Germline assignment: CDR1 MDHEN and CDR2 SYDVKM. The CDR3 region is CASSHRDRGRETQYF. The DNA for the CDR3 is TGTGCCAGCAGCCACCGGGACAGGGGGCGAGAGACCCAGTACTTC. Combining the CDR3 with reference TRBV28 and TRBJ2-5 gives the whole variable domain DVKVTQSSRYLVKRTGEKVFLECVQDMDHENMFWYRQDPGLGLRLIYFSYDVKMKEKGDIPEGYSVSREKKERFSLILESASTNQTSMYLCASSHRDRGRETQYFGPGTRLLVL.